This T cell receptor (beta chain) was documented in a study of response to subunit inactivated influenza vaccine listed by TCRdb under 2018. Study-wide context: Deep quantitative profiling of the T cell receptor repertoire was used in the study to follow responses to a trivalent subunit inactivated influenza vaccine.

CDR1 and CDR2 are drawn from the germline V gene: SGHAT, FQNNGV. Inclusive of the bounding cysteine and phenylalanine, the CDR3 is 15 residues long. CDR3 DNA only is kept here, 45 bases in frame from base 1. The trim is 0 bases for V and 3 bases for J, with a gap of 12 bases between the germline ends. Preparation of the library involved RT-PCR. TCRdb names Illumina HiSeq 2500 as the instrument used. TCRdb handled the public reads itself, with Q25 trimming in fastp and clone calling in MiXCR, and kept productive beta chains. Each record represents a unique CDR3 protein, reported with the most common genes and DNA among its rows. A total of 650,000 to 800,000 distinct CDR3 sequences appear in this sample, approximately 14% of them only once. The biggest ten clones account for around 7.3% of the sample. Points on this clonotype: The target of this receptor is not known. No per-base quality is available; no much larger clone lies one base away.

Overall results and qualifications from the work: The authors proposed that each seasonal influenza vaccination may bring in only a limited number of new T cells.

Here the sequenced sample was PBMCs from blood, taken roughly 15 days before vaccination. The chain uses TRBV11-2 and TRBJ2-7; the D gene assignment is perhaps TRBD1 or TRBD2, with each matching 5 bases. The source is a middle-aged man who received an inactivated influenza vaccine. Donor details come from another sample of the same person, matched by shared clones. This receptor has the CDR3 CASSLEAGTGYEQYF. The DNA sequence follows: TGTGCCAGCAGCTTAGAGGCAGGGACCGGCTACGAGCAGTACTTC.